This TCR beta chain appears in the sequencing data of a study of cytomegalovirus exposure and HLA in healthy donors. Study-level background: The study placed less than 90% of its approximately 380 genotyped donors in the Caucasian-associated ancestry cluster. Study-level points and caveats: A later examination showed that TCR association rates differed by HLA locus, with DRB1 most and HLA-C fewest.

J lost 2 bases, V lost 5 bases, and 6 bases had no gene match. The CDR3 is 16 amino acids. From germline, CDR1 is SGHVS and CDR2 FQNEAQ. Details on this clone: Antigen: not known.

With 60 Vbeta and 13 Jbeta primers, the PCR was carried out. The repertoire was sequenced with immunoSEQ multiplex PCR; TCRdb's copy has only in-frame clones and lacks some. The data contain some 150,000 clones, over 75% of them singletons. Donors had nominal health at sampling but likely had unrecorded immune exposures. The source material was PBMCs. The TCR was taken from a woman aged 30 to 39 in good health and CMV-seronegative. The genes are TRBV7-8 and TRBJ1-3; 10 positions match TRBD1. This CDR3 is CASSPGTGATGNTIYF. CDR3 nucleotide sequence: TGTGCCAGCAGCCCGGGGACAGGGGCAACTGGAAACACCATATATTTT.